The rows below give T cell receptor beta chains drawn from one sample of a study of blood T cell repertoires in COVID-19. TCRdb keeps only in-frame clones here, not all; method: immunoSEQ multiplex PCR. The table shows some 190,000 clones, with nearly 80% occurring only once. The sequenced sample was PBMCs or T cells enriched from blood (not recorded which). All receptors derive from a man aged 55 to 70 who had been exposed to COVID-19. Both conserved end residues are part of each CDR3. Each record gives: J gene, V gene, D gene, clone size, CDR3 protein, CDR3 DNA. D genes are given only for firm matches. Where a row states a size, it is once, few, many or the class of an expanded clone; other rows omit it.

j_call: TRBJ2-3; v_call: TRBV5-6; d_call: -; clone_size: once; cdr3_aa: CASSLAATGFSTQYF; cdr3_nt: TGTGCCAGCAGCTTGGCCGCAACGGGGTTTAGTACGCAGTATTTT
j_call: TRBJ2-2; v_call: TRBV3-1/TRBV3-2; d_call: TRBD2; clone_size: -; cdr3_aa: CASSRTSGRGNTGELFF; cdr3_nt: TGTGCCAGCAGTCGGACTAGCGGGAGGGGTAACACCGGGGAGCTGTTTTTT
j_call: TRBJ2-4; v_call: TRBV19; d_call: TRBD1; clone_size: -; cdr3_aa: CASSGRTGQGALDKNIQYF; cdr3_nt: TGTGCCAGTAGTGGGCGGACAGGACAGGGGGCCCTGGACAAAAACATTCAGTACTTC
j_call: TRBJ1-2; v_call: TRBV15; d_call: -; clone_size: -; cdr3_aa: CATSRDSGFRVDLYGYTF; cdr3_nt: TGTGCCACCAGCAGAGATAGCGGGTTCAGGGTCGACCTCTATGGCTACACCTTC
j_call: TRBJ2-1; v_call: TRBV11-2; d_call: -; clone_size: -; cdr3_aa: CASSLDRGRGYNEQFF; cdr3_nt: TGTGCCAGCAGCTTAGATCGGGGTAGAGGTTACAATGAGCAGTTCTTC
j_call: TRBJ2-1; v_call: TRBV7-2; d_call: TRBD1; clone_size: -; cdr3_aa: CASSFGTGYNEQFF; cdr3_nt: TGTGCCAGCAGCTTTGGGACAGGCTACAATGAGCAGTTCTTC
j_call: TRBJ2-1; v_call: TRBV7-9; d_call: TRBD2; clone_size: once; cdr3_aa: CASSLSSSGSTFF; cdr3_nt: TGTGCCAGCAGCTTATCGTCTAGCGGGAGTACGTTCTTC
j_call: TRBJ2-7; v_call: TRBV6-5; d_call: TRBD1; clone_size: few; cdr3_aa: CASSPRQGARNEQYF; cdr3_nt: TGTGCCAGCAGTCCTCGACAGGGGGCACGAAACGAGCAGTACTTC
j_call: TRBJ1-5; v_call: TRBV19; d_call: -; clone_size: -; cdr3_aa: CAVSRAHNQPQHF; cdr3_nt: TGTGCCGTTTCCAGGGCCCACAATCAGCCCCAGCATTTT
j_call: TRBJ2-7; v_call: TRBV19; d_call: TRBD2; clone_size: -; cdr3_aa: CASSIGSGSSYEQYF; cdr3_nt: TGTGCCAGTAGTATAGGGAGCGGGAGCTCCTACGAGCAGTACTTC
j_call: TRBJ2-7; v_call: TRBV5-1; d_call: TRBD1; clone_size: -; cdr3_aa: CASSLDGTGFPEQYF; cdr3_nt: TGCGCCAGCAGCTTGGACGGGACAGGGTTCCCCGAGCAGTACTTC
j_call: TRBJ1-1; v_call: TRBV7-2; d_call: -; clone_size: once; cdr3_aa: CASSYRQLGEAFF; cdr3_nt: TGTGCCAGCAGCTATCGACAGCTGGGGGAAGCTTTCTTT
j_call: TRBJ1-2; v_call: TRBV3-1/TRBV3-2; d_call: -; clone_size: -; cdr3_aa: CASRETGFYGYTF; cdr3_nt: TGTGCCAGCAGGGAAACAGGATTCTATGGCTACACCTTC
j_call: TRBJ1-5; v_call: TRBV5-6; d_call: -; clone_size: -; cdr3_aa: CASSGEALSNQPQHF; cdr3_nt: TGTGCCAGCAGCGGAGAAGCACTTAGCAATCAGCCCCAGCATTTT
j_call: TRBJ2-6; v_call: TRBV5-4; d_call: -; clone_size: -; cdr3_aa: CASSPAVSGANVLTF; cdr3_nt: TGTGCCAGCAGCCCGGCGGTTTCTGGGGCCAACGTCCTGACTTTC
j_call: TRBJ1-2; v_call: TRBV28; d_call: -; clone_size: -; cdr3_aa: CASSDFLGYTF; cdr3_nt: TGTGCCAGCAGTGATTTTCTAGGCTACACCTTC
j_call: TRBJ2-2; v_call: TRBV5-1; d_call: TRBD2; clone_size: -; cdr3_aa: CASSLQSSGANTGELFF; cdr3_nt: TGCGCCAGCAGCTTGCAGAGTAGCGGGGCGAACACCGGGGAGCTGTTTTTT
j_call: TRBJ1-1; v_call: TRBV6-5; d_call: -; clone_size: -; cdr3_aa: CASSYPAAGEAFF; cdr3_nt: TGTGCCAGCAGTTATCCAGCGGCCGGTGAAGCTTTCTTT
j_call: TRBJ1-1; v_call: TRBV6-2/TRBV6-3; d_call: -; clone_size: many; cdr3_aa: CASSYSRVMNTEAFF; cdr3_nt: TGTGCCAGCAGTTACTCGAGGGTGATGAACACTGAAGCTTTCTTT
j_call: TRBJ2-2; v_call: TRBV15; d_call: -; clone_size: -; cdr3_aa: CATSRATGPRTGTYANTGELFF; cdr3_nt: TGTGCCACCAGCAGAGCCACCGGGCCCCGTACCGGGACTTACGCGAACACCGGGGAGCTGTTTTTT
j_call: TRBJ1-2; v_call: TRBV5-8; d_call: -; clone_size: -; cdr3_aa: CASSLVRGGGLSYGYTF; cdr3_nt: TGTGCCAGCAGCTTGGTTCGGGGGGGCGGATTGTCCTATGGCTACACCTTC
j_call: TRBJ2-7; v_call: TRBV30; d_call: TRBD1; clone_size: -; cdr3_aa: CAWIRQGPSYEQYF; cdr3_nt: TGTGCCTGGATCCGACAGGGGCCCTCCTACGAGCAGTACTTC
j_call: TRBJ2-7; v_call: TRBV7-2; d_call: TRBD2; clone_size: -; cdr3_aa: CASSDSGRVNEQYF; cdr3_nt: TGTGCCAGCAGCGATAGCGGGAGGGTGAACGAGCAGTACTTC
j_call: TRBJ2-4; v_call: TRBV3-1/TRBV3-2; d_call: -; clone_size: -; cdr3_aa: CASSQGFEGIQYF; cdr3_nt: TGTGCCAGCAGCCAAGGGTTCGAGGGCATTCAGTACTTC
j_call: TRBJ2-5; v_call: TRBV6-5; d_call: TRBD2; clone_size: -; cdr3_aa: CASRLAGKETQYF; cdr3_nt: TGTGCCTCTCGACTAGCGGGAAAAGAGACCCAGTACTTC
j_call: TRBJ1-2; v_call: TRBV7-2; d_call: TRBD1; clone_size: few; cdr3_aa: CASSSPDRGLLNYGYTF; cdr3_nt: TGTGCCAGCAGCTCTCCGGACAGGGGTCTACTTAACTATGGCTACACCTTC
j_call: TRBJ1-4; v_call: TRBV6-5; d_call: TRBD1; clone_size: -; cdr3_aa: CASRLQGPNEKLFF; cdr3_nt: TGTGCCAGCAGACTACAGGGGCCTAATGAAAAACTGTTTTTT
j_call: TRBJ2-1; v_call: TRBV19; d_call: TRBD2; clone_size: -; cdr3_aa: CASSKGRAGTSGFNEQFF; cdr3_nt: TGTGCCAGTAGTAAAGGAAGGGCGGGGACTAGCGGGTTCAATGAGCAGTTCTTC
j_call: TRBJ1-2; v_call: TRBV5-6; d_call: TRBD1; clone_size: -; cdr3_aa: CASSFGQEGSYGYTF; cdr3_nt: TGTGCCAGCAGCTTCGGACAGGAGGGAAGCTATGGCTACACCTTC